This is a list of T cell receptor beta chains from one sample in a study of blood T cell repertoires in COVID-19. Measured with immunoSEQ multiplex PCR; TCRdb has only the in-frame clones, and not every one. Of about 66,000 clones in the sample, just over 85% were seen once. What was sequenced was peripheral blood. The source is a man aged 45-65 years with active COVID-19. Each CDR3 is given with its conserved first and last residue. D genes are given only for firm matches. Expanded clones get a size class; other rows say once, few or many, or leave the size out.

size | D | J | V | DNA | CDR3
. | TRBD1 | TRBJ2-1 | TRBV7-3 | TGTGCCACCTCACAAGACAGGGACAATGAGCAGTTCTTC | CATSQDRDNEQFF
. | TRBD1 | TRBJ2-3 | TRBV29-1 | TGCAGCGTAAATTACGGGACAGGCACTAGCACAGATACGCAGTATTTT | CSVNYGTGTSTDTQYF
. | TRBD2 | TRBJ2-1 | TRBV7-8 | TGTGCCAGCAGCCAGTTTCTTGGGCTAGCGGGACGGAGCTCCTACAATGAGCAGTTCTTC | CASSQFLGLAGRSSYNEQFF
. | . | TRBJ1-5 | TRBV16 | TGTGCCAGCAGCCAATCTGAGGGAGGCAATCAGCCCCAGCATTTT | CASSQSEGGNQPQHF
. | TRBD2 | TRBJ2-1 | TRBV24-1 | TGTGCCACCATGCGAGCGGGAGACTCCTACAATGAGCAGTTCTTC | CATMRAGDSYNEQFF
. | . | TRBJ2-3 | TRBV4-1 | TGCGCCAGCAGCCAAGATATGACAGTCTCTAGCACAGATACGCAGTATTTT | CASSQDMTVSSTDTQYF
. | . | TRBJ2-2 | TRBV11-2 | TGTGCCAGCAGCTCACCGGGTCTAGGCGGGGAGCTGTTTTTT | CASSSPGLGGELFF
few | TRBD1 | TRBJ1-5 | TRBV7-8 | TGTGCCAGCAGCTTAGAAGGGGGCCTGGACAATCAGCCCCAGCATTTT | CASSLEGGLDNQPQHF
few | . | TRBJ2-7 | TRBV5-6 | TGTGCCAGCAGCTCGGGCGGGGACTCCTACGAGCAGTACTTC | CASSSGGDSYEQYF
. | . | TRBJ2-2 | TRBV6-2/TRBV6-3 | TGTGCCAGCAGCTCGGGTCGGCACATGAACACCGGGGAGCTGTTTTTT | CASSSGRHMNTGELFF
. | . | TRBJ1-1 | TRBV4-2 | TGTGCCAGCAGCCAAAGCCCCTCGGACACTGAAGCTTTCTTT | CASSQSPSDTEAFF
. | . | TRBJ1-3 | TRBV5-1 | TGCGCCAGCAGCTTGGGACAGACTGTTTCTGGAAACACCATATATTTT | CASSLGQTVSGNTIYF
. | . | TRBJ1-1 | TRBV6-2/TRBV6-3 | TGTGCCAGCAGTTACTCCAGAGCTACAGCTACCACTGAAGCTTTCTTT | CASSYSRATATTEAFF
. | TRBD2 | TRBJ2-5 | TRBV19 | TGTGCCAGTAGCCCTGGACTAGCGGGAGGGTTGTTGTGGGAGACCCAGTACTTC | CASSPGLAGGLLWETQYF
. | TRBD2 | TRBJ2-3 | TRBV3-1/TRBV3-2 | TGTGCCAGCAGCCAAGCCGAAGGGGCTAGCGGGGGCCTGAGAGATACGCAGTATTTT | CASSQAEGASGGLRDTQYF
. | . | TRBJ1-4 | TRBV4-1 | TGCGCCAGCAGCCGGCCGGGACAAGCGGAAAAACTGTTTTTT | CASSRPGQAEKLFF
. | TRBD1 | TRBJ2-3 | TRBV27 | TGTGCCAGCAGTTCGACCGGACAGGGTAGTGCAGATACGCAGTATTTT | CASSSTGQGSADTQYF
once | TRBD1 | TRBJ1-2 | TRBV7-2 | TGTGCCAGCAGCTTAGCGTTGGGACAGCGATTAGATGGCTACACCTTC | CASSLALGQRLDGYTF
. | TRBD1 | TRBJ1-1 | TRBV4-2 | TGTGCCAGCAGCCAAGAGAAAGACAGGGTCAACACTGAAGCTTTCTTT | CASSQEKDRVNTEAFF
. | . | TRBJ2-3 | TRBV5-1 | TGCGCCAGCAGCCCGGACACTTTCACAGATACGCAGTATTTT | CASSPDTFTDTQYF
. | TRBD2 | TRBJ2-1 | TRBV5-1 | TGCGCCAGCAGCTTAGCACTAGCGGGAAGGGATGAGCAGTTCTTC | CASSLALAGRDEQFF
. | . | TRBJ1-2 | TRBV9 | TGTGCCAGCAGCGTACGGACAGAGGATCATGGCTACACCTTC | CASSVRTEDHGYTF
. | . | TRBJ1-2 | TRBV2 | TGTGCCAGCAGTTCGGACGGGGGAAACTATGGCTACACCTTC | CASSSDGGNYGYTF
. | . | TRBJ2-2 | TRBV9 | TGTGCCAGCAGCCCCCGCGGAGCGAACACCGGGGAGCTGTTTTTT | CASSPRGANTGELFF
few | . | TRBJ1-2 | TRBV20-1 | TGCAGTGCTAGTGGGGCTGATGGCTACACCTTC | CSASGADGYTF
. | . | TRBJ1-5 | TRBV2 | TGTGCCAGCAGTGAAGGACTCATGAGCAATCAGCCCCAGCATTTT | CASSEGLMSNQPQHF
few | . | TRBJ1-5 | TRBV4-2 | TGTGCCAGCAGCCAAGACCCAGGGTCGGGCAATCAGCCCCAGCATTTT | CASSQDPGSGNQPQHF
. | . | TRBJ2-1 | TRBV19 | TGTGCCAGTAGTCTTCAGCGGAGCTCCTACAATGAGCAGTTCTTC | CASSLQRSSYNEQFF
. | . | TRBJ2-7 | TRBV5-4 | TGTGCCAGCAGCTGGGGGACTTCCTACGAGCAGTACTTC | CASSWGTSYEQYF
. | . | TRBJ2-2 | TRBV24-1 | TGTGCCACCAGTGATTCTTCCCGGACAGCCCGAGACACCGGGGAGCTGTTTTTT | CATSDSSRTARDTGELFF
. | TRBD1 | TRBJ1-5 | TRBV29-1 | TGCAGCGTCGGGACAGTTCCCAATCAGCCCCAGCATTTT | CSVGTVPNQPQHF
. | TRBD1 | TRBJ1-4 | TRBV7-9 | TGTGCCAGCAGCTCTACAGGGGATGGTGAAAAACTGTTTTTT | CASSSTGDGEKLFF
. | . | TRBJ1-2 | TRBV5-6 | TGTGCCAGCAGCAACAGGGCGATTGGGGGCTACACCTTC | CASSNRAIGGYTF
few | TRBD1 | TRBJ1-2 | TRBV30 | TGTGCCTGGGGACAGGGGGTAGTAGGAGCTAACTATGGCTACACCTTC | CAWGQGVVGANYGYTF
. | TRBD2 | TRBJ2-1 | TRBV7-9 | TGTGCCAGCATAGGACTAGCGGAGAGATCATACAATGAGCAGTTCTTC | CASIGLAERSYNEQFF
. | . | TRBJ1-5 | TRBV19 | TGTGCCAGTAGTATAGATCAGGGAAGTAATCAGCCCCAGCATTTT | CASSIDQGSNQPQHF
. | . | TRBJ2-2 | TRBV5-4 | TGTGCCAGCAGCTTTTCCGGGGTAGGGTCCGGGGAGCTGTTTTTT | CASSFSGVGSGELFF
. | TRBD1 | TRBJ1-2 | TRBV5-1 | TGCGCCAGCAGCCTGGACAGGGTAGAAGGCTACACCTTC | CASSLDRVEGYTF
once | TRBD2 | TRBJ2-2 | TRBV4-1 | TGCGCCAGCAGCCAAGATCCTAGCGGGGGGGTCACCGGGGAGCTGTTTTTT | CASSQDPSGGVTGELFF
few | . | TRBJ2-2 | TRBV11-3 | TGTGCCAGCAGCTTAGGAGGAAATACCGGGGAGCTGTTTTTT | CASSLGGNTGELFF
. | . | TRBJ2-3 | TRBV5-1 | TGCGCCAGCAGCTTTACACCAACAGATACGCAGTATTTT | CASSFTPTDTQYF
. | . | TRBJ2-5 | TRBV9 | TGTGCCAGCAGCGGATCTGGGGCCACTTTCCAAGAGACCCAGTACTTC | CASSGSGATFQETQYF
once | TRBD2 | TRBJ2-1 | TRBV7-8 | TGTGCCAGCAGCTTAGCCTTGGGACTAGCGGGAGGGCTTAATGAGCAGTTCTTC | CASSLALGLAGGLNEQFF
. | TRBD2 | TRBJ2-4 | TRBV5-6 | TGTGCCAGCAGCCGCGGGGGAGTGGGAAACATTCAGTACTTC | CASSRGGVGNIQYF
. | . | TRBJ1-5 | TRBV18 | TGTGCCAGCTCACCTTCATACCGGGAGAATCAGCCCCAGCATTTT | CASSPSYRENQPQHF
once | . | TRBJ1-2 | TRBV19 | TGTGCCAGTAGTGCCATCCAGGGCGTCTATGGCTACACCTTC | CASSAIQGVYGYTF
. | . | TRBJ2-3 | TRBV4-1 | TGCGCCAGCAGCCAAGGGCAAAGCACAGATACGCAGTATTTT | CASSQGQSTDTQYF
. | . | TRBJ2-1 | TRBV2 | TGTGCCAGCAGTGGTGTGGGAGAGGTAATCGACAATGAGCAGTTCTTC | CASSGVGEVIDNEQFF
. | . | TRBJ2-3 | TRBV2 | TGTGCCAGCTCCCCAGCGGCCCTGCCCCCAGATACGCAGTATTTT | CASSPAALPPDTQYF
. | . | TRBJ2-1 | TRBV19 | TGTGCCAGTAGTCCCACGGCGGCGAGCTCCTACAATGAGCAGTTCTTC | CASSPTAASSYNEQFF
. | . | TRBJ2-3 | TRBV29-1 | TGCAGCGTGGGCTTAGCCGCGCAGTATTTT | CSVGLAAQYF
. | TRBD1 | TRBJ1-2 | TRBV19 | TGTGCCAGTAGTGGAGTCGAAGGACAGGGATTTATCGGTGGCTACACCTTC | CASSGVEGQGFIGGYTF